These 17 T cell receptor beta chains were sequenced from one sample in a study of T-cell memory formation after mild COVID-19. Each CDR3 protein gets one entry after TCRdb re-called the 5' RACE reads with MiXCR. The sample has about 450,000 distinct CDR3 sequences, 20% to 30% seen once. Sequencing was performed on PBMCs or a T cell subset sorted from them (not recorded which). These receptors were obtained from an adult woman who had mild COVID-19 (a few samples of this study predate the infection). Cell type and time point are not known.

V gene TRBV10-3 combines with J gene TRBJ2-5; D gene ambiguous. Germline values: CDR1 ENHRY, CDR2 SYGVKD. With 4 bases removed from V and 5 bases from J, the gap between germline ends came to 8 bases. The CDR3 consists of 12 residues. The CDR3 reads CAISGPSETQYF. Written as DNA, the CDR3 is TGTGCCATCAGTGGGCCGAGCGAGACCCAGTACTTC.

This clonotype was counted only a few times. V usage is TRBV5-1 and J usage is TRBJ2-1; D remains ambiguous. This CDR3 spans 14 amino acids. V lost 0 bases and J lost 6, with 10 bases in between. Germline CDR1 and CDR2: SGHRS and YFSETQ. In DNA form, the CDR3 reads TGCGCCAGCAGCTTGGCTTCCAGTCTCAATGAGCAGTTCTTC. It codes for CASSLASSLNEQFF.

The chain employs TRBV7-2 and TRBJ2-3; a weak D match, TRBD2 (6 bases). CDR1 SGHTA and CDR2 FQGNSA come from the germline V gene. This CDR3 has 14 residues. V lost 7 bases and J lost 5, with 16 bases in between. DNA for the CDR3: TGTGCCAGCACCTTGATCTCGCGGGAAGATACGCAGTATTTT. Encoded protein: CASTLISREDTQYF.

This clonotype has just a few counts. The chain couples TRBV4-1 to TRBJ2-7; 9 nucleotides match TRBD1. Germline assignment: CDR1 MGHRA and CDR2 YSYEKL. CDR3 length: 15 residues. V trimming: 4 bases; J trimming: 1 base; junction bases outside the gene matches: 5. Here the CDR3 reads CASSPKQGASYEQYF. CDR3 bases: TGCGCCAGCAGCCCCAAACAGGGGGCGTCCTACGAGCAGTACTTC.

This clonotype was seen more than once but under ten times. The chain has TRBV18 and TRBJ2-5, with a weak D call TRBD2 (5 bases). Germline V gene lookup returns CDR1 KGHSH and CDR2 LQKENI. Trimming cost V 6 bases and J 7 bases, with 12 bases left between them. The CDR3 has 12 amino acids. CDR3 loop: CASSDLEGTQYF. Written as DNA, the CDR3 is TGTGCCAGCTCTGATCTTGAGGGGACCCAGTACTTC.

This clonotype showed up many times. The chain is built from TRBV11-2 and TRBJ2-3; 9 bases match TRBD2. V shed 1 base, J shed 0 bases, and the junction held 5 bases outside the gene matches. CDR1 SGHAT and CDR2 FQNNGV come from the germline V gene. The CDR3 has 17 residues. CDR3 sequence reads: CASSLGGLAISTDTQYF. In DNA form, the CDR3 reads TGTGCCAGCAGCTTAGGCGGACTAGCGATCAGCACAGATACGCAGTATTTT.

This clonotype was observed a handful of times. The chain links TRBV12-3 or TRBV12-4 to TRBJ1-1, with unresolved D. This CDR3 has 14 amino acids. V lost 3 bases to trimming and J lost 0 bases, with 8 bases between them. CDR3 coding DNA: TGTGCCAGCAGTTTTTGGCACCTGAACACTGAAGCTTTCTTT. Encoded protein: CASSFWHLNTEAFF.

This clonotype has ten or more counts. J is TRBJ2-3 and V is TRBV4-1; no clear D gene. V gave up 2 bases and J gave up 5 bases, with 5 bases separating them. There are 12 residues in the CDR3. Per germline, CDR1 MGHRA and CDR2 YSYEKL. In DNA form, the CDR3 reads TGCGCCAGCAGCCAATTGGGAGATACGCAGTATTTT. Translating it yields CASSQLGDTQYF.

In this sample, this clonotype turned up a few times. V gene TRBV12-3 or TRBV12-4 combines with J gene TRBJ2-2; 12 nucleotides match TRBD2. This CDR3 is built from 18 residues. The ends lost 6 bases at V and 6 bases at J; junction bases unmatched: 14. The chain's CDR3 is CASSPRTSGTLFAGELFF. In DNA, the CDR3 is TGTGCCAGCAGCCCTCGGACTAGCGGGACACTATTCGCCGGGGAGCTGTTTTTT.

The chain links TRBV5-1 to TRBJ2-1; D not resolved. In germline, CDR1 is SGHRS, CDR2 YFSETQ. Trimming removed 6 bases at V and 7 bases at J, with 8 bases between. The CDR3 sequence is 11 residues long. The CDR3 nucleotides are TGCGCCAGCAAATGGGGAAATGAGCAGTTCTTC. Translated: CASKWGNEQFF.

The rearrangement joins TRBV7-9 to TRBJ2-7, with TRBD1 matching over 7 bases. The V gene's germline CDR1 is SEHNR and CDR2 FQNEAQ (reference sequence). This CDR3 is 15 amino acids long. V shed 5 bases, J shed 6 bases, and the junction held 13 bases outside the gene matches. Written as DNA, the CDR3 is TGTGCCAGCAGCGACATGGACAGGATCGGCCTCGAGCAGTACTTC. Protein product: CASSDMDRIGLEQYF.

This clonotype was observed a handful of times. The chain is built from TRBV12-3 or TRBV12-4 and TRBJ2-5; the D gene is possibly TRBD2 (5 bases). This CDR3 comprises 14 residues. V was shortened by 5 bases and J by 2 bases, with 12 bases between the two germline ends. CDR3 bases: TGTGCCAGCAGTACAAACCGGGAACAAGAGACCCAGTACTTC. Amino acid sequence: CASSTNREQETQYF.

This clonotype was seen a single time. J is TRBJ2-2 and V is TRBV29-1, with D possibly being TRBD2 (6 bases). There are 14 residues in the CDR3. Trimming pared 6 bases from V and 3 bases from J, leaving 14 bases between. The germline V gene encodes CDR1 SQVTM and CDR2 ANQGSEA. The chain's CDR3 is CSVAAREDTGELFF. The CDR3 DNA is TGCAGCGTCGCGGCCAGGGAGGACACCGGGGAGCTGTTTTTT.

In its sample, this clonotype was seen a few times. The chain links TRBV9 to TRBJ2-3; D might be TRBD1 (5 bases). Germline V gene sequence: CDR1 SGDLS, CDR2 YYNGEE. Trimming removed 3 bases at V and 4 bases at J, with 12 bases between. The CDR3 runs to 14 residues. The CDR3 nucleotides read TGTGCCAGCAGCGCTACGTGGGGCCCAGATACGCAGTATTTT. It is translated as CASSATWGPDTQYF.

In its sample, this clonotype was seen a few times. The rearrangement joins TRBV5-6 to TRBJ2-5, with 7 nucleotides matching TRBD2. CDR1 is SGHDT and CDR2 is YYEEEE in the germline V gene. This CDR3 is built from 14 residues. V trimming: 4 bases; J trimming: 4 bases; junction bases outside the gene matches: 7. The CDR3 loop is CASSAAGASETQYF. The CDR3 DNA sequence: TGTGCCAGCAGCGCCGCGGGAGCCTCAGAGACCCAGTACTTC.

The rearrangement links TRBV20-1 to TRBJ2-7; a possible D gene is TRBD2 (6 bases). The CDR3 contains 15 residues. Germline V gene data show CDR1 as DFQATT and CDR2 as SNEGSKA (reference sequence). Trimming removed 3 bases from V and 3 bases from J, with 18 bases in between. The CDR3 loop is CSARNGTHTFYEQYF. The CDR3 DNA sequence: TGCAGTGCTAGGAACGGGACTCACACCTTCTACGAGCAGTACTTC.

This clonotype was counted between two and nine times. The chain combines TRBV24-1 with TRBJ2-2; no reliable D call. The CDR3 covers 15 residues. V lost 0 bases, J lost 1 base, and 5 bases lay in between. From germline, CDR1 is KGHDR and CDR2 SFDVKD. Here the CDR3 DNA reads TGTGCCACCAGTGATTTGGAGCGGAACACCGGGGAGCTGTTTTTT. Translated: CATSDLERNTGELFF.